The 15 T cell receptor beta chains below all came from one sample that was sequenced in a study of CD8 T cells in Susac syndrome. Reverse transcription of 0.5 to 1 ug RNA was performed with random hexamers. From the immunoSEQ multiplex PCR reads, TCRdb called clonotypes with MiXCR, one entry per CDR3 protein. Of around 270,000 distinct CDR3 sequences in the sample, 75% to 90% were seen once. Sequencing used CD8+ T cells from PBMCs. The receptors shown here come from a human donor with multiple sclerosis.

Remarks on this clonotype: An end of the junction does not agree with germline; a read error may underlie this. The gene calls are TRBV7-9 and TRBJ2-7, with TRBD1 identical over 7 bases. CDR1 and CDR2 from the germline V gene are SEHNR and FQNEAQ (reference sequence). CDR3 length: 14 residues. As DNA, the CDR3 is TGTGCCGGCAGCAATATTGGGACAGCCTACGAGCAGTACTTC. Protein product: CAGSNIGTAYEQYF.

V and J are TRBV30 and TRBJ1-4; D is uncertain. Trimming stripped 0 bases from V and 0 bases from J, with 5 bases between. Germline-derived CDR1 and CDR2 are GTSNPN and SVGIG (reference sequence). This CDR3 has 14 residues. Written as DNA, the CDR3 is TGTGCCTGGAGTGTGGCAGCAACTAATGAAAAACTGTTTTTT. This encodes CAWSVAATNEKLFF.

The rearrangement joins TRBV19 to TRBJ2-7, with D maybe TRBD2 (5 bases). CDR3 length: 14 residues. Per the germline V gene, CDR1 is LNHDA and CDR2 is SQIVND (reference sequence). The V end lost 5 bases, the J end lost 7 bases, and 18 bases lay between the germline ends. The CDR3 DNA is TGTGCCAGTAGTTCCTACAAGACTACGGAAGAGCAGTACTTC. Translating gives CASSSYKTTEEQYF.

The chain recombines TRBV6-2 or TRBV6-3 with TRBJ1-2; no definite D call. Trimming stripped 6 bases from V and 4 bases from J, with 6 bases between. CDR1 is MNHEY, CDR2 SVGEGT, per germline. This CDR3 is built from 11 residues. The CDR3 DNA reads as TGTGCCAGCAGGTCGGGCTATGGCTACACCTTC. It yields the protein CASRSGYGYTF.

The CDR3 region has the DNA TGTGCCAGCATACCCACCGACTCCACAGATACGCAGTATTTT. Translation gives CASIPTDSTDTQYF. The chain links TRBV2 to TRBJ2-3; unclear D gene. Trimming removed 7 bases at V and 2 bases at J, with 13 bases between. The V gene's germline CDR1 is SNHLY and CDR2 FYNNEI. The CDR3 consists of 14 residues.

The chain recombines TRBV6-4 with TRBJ1-2; the D gene is possibly TRBD1 (6 bases). The ends were cut back, 0 bases at V and 10 bases at J, with 15 bases in the middle. This CDR3 has 14 amino acids. From germline, CDR1 is MRHNA and CDR2 SNTAGT. The CDR3 DNA reads TGTGCCAGCAGTGACTCAAAGACAGGCGGAATCTACACCTTC. This translates into CASSDSKTGGIYTF.

The chain uses TRBV25-1 and TRBJ1-6, with D uncertain. The germline CDR1 and CDR2 sequences are MGHDK and SYGVNS. V was pared by 2 bases and J by 7 bases, with 6 bases between. The CDR3 covers 13 residues. CDR3 bases: TGTGCCAGCAGTGAACAGCGCAATTCACCCCTCCACTTT. Protein product: CASSEQRNSPLHF.

The chain employs TRBV7-2 and TRBJ1-1; no reliable D call. Trimming shortened V by 1 base and J by 4 bases, and 10 bases separated the two germline ends. Per germline, CDR1 SGHTA and CDR2 FQGNSA. The CDR3 contains 14 residues. As DNA, the CDR3 is TGTGCCAGCAGCTTAGGTTTTGTGGGCACTGAAGCTTTCTTT. It specifies CASSLGFVGTEAFF.

The chain combines TRBV20-1 with TRBJ2-1, with TRBD2 identical over 13 bases. The V gene's germline CDR1 is DFQATT and CDR2 SNEGSKA (reference sequence). The ends lost 6 bases at V and 8 bases at J; junction bases unmatched: 10. This CDR3 spans 15 amino acids. The CDR3 spells CSAPRPTSGRHEQFF. CDR3 nucleotide sequence: TGCAGTGCCCCCCGTCCGACTAGCGGGAGGCATGAGCAGTTCTTC.

J is TRBJ2-5 and V is TRBV4-3; a possible D gene is TRBD2 (5 bases). CDR3 length: 13 residues. Between the trimmed V and J ends, which lost 5 bases and 4 bases, there was a span of 11 bases. Germline-derived CDR1 and CDR2 are LGHNA and YSLEER. The CDR3 sequence is CASSDREGETQYF. CDR3 DNA: TGCGCCAGCAGCGATCGGGAAGGAGAGACCCAGTACTTC.

This chain connects TRBV4-1 to TRBJ2-7, with D unclear. Germline CDR1 MGHRA, CDR2 YSYEKL. The V and J ends lost 1 base and 6 bases respectively, with 10 bases between them. This CDR3 region has 13 residues. The chain's CDR3 is CASSQVGIGEQYF. The CDR3 DNA sequence: TGCGCCAGCAGCCAAGTAGGGATCGGCGAGCAGTACTTC.

The J gene is TRBJ1-5, the V gene TRBV2, with D perhaps TRBD1 (5 bases). The V gene lost 2 bases and the J gene lost 4 bases, with 18 bases spanning the gap. CDR1 and CDR2 from the germline V gene are SNHLY and FYNNEI. The CDR3 extends over 17 amino acids. CDR3 DNA sequence: TGTGCCAGCAGTGAATCAGGGACCCCGAGGTGGAATCAGCCCCAGCATTTT. It encodes CASSESGTPRWNQPQHF.

The chain couples TRBV13 to TRBJ1-1; D gene ambiguous. V was pared by 5 bases and J by 8 bases, with 15 bases between. Germline V CDR1 and CDR2: PRHDT, FYEKMQ (reference sequence). The CDR3 is made up of 13 amino acids. CDR3 loop: CASSRREYGEAFF. In DNA form, the CDR3 reads TGTGCCAGCAGCCGGAGAGAATACGGCGAAGCTTTCTTT.

This clonotype was found once. The rearrangement uses TRBV24-1 and TRBJ2-1; maybe TRBD2 (6 bases). The CDR3 runs 13 residues. V was shortened by 7 bases and J by 5 bases, with 11 bases between the two germline ends. Germline V gene sequence: CDR1 KGHDR, CDR2 SFDVKD. Here the CDR3 DNA reads TGTGCCACCAGCCTAGCGAGCCACAATGAGCAGTTCTTC. Encoded protein: CATSLASHNEQFF.

The gene calls are TRBV20-1 and TRBJ2-5; unclear D gene. The CDR3 loop spans 14 amino acids. Trimming took off 3 bases at V and 3 bases at J, with 14 bases between the two ends. Germline CDR1 and CDR2: DFQATT and SNEGSKA (reference sequence). The CDR3 loop reads CSASPARKEETQYF. CDR3 sequence (DNA): TGCAGTGCTAGCCCAGCGCGGAAAGAAGAGACCCAGTACTTC.